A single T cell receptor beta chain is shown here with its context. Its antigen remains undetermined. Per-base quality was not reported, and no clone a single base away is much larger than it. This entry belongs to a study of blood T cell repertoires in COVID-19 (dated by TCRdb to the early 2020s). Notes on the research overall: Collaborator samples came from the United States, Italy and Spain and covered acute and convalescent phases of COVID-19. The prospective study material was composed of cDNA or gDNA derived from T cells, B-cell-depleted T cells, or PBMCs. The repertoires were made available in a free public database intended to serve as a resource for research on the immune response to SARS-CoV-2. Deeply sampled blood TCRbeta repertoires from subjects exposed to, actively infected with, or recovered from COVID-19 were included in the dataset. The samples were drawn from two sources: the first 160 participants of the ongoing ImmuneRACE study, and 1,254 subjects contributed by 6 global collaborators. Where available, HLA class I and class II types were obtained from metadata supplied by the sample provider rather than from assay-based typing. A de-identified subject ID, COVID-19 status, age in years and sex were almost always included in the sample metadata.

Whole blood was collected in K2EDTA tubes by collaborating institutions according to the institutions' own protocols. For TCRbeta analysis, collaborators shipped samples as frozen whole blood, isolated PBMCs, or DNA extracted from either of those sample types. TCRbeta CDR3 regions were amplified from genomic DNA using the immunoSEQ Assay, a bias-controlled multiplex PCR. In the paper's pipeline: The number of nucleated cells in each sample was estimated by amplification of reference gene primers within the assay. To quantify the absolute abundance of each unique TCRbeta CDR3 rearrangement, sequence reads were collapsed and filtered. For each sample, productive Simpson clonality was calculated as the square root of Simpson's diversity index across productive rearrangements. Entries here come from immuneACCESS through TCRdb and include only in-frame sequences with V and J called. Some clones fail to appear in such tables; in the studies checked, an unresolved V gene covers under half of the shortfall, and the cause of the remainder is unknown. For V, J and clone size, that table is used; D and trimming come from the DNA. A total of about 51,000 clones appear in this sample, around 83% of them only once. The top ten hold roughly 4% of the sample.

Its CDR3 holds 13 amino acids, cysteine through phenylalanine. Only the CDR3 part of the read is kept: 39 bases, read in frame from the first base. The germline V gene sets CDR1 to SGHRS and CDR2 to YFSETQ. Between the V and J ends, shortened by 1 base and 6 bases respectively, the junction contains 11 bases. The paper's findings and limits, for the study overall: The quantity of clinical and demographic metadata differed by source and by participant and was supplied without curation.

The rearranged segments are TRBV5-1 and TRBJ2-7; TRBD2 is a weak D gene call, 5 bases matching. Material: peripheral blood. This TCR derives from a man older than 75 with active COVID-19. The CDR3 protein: CASSLITEGEQYF. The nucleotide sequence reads TGCGCCAGCAGCTTGATTACAGAGGGCGAGCAGTACTTC. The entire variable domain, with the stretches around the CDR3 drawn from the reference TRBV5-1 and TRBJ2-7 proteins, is KAGVTQTPRYLIKTRGQQVTLSCSPISGHRSVSWYQQTPGQGLQFLFEYFSETQRNKGNFPGRFSGRQFSNSRSEMNVSTLELGDSALYLCASSLITEGEQYFGPGTRLTVT.